This T cell receptor beta chain was identified during a study of post-analysis software for immune sequencing data. For the study at large: Several disease courses (relapsing-remitting, secondary progressive and progressive-relapsing) of multiple sclerosis were included. General study findings and limits: Multiple sclerosis was associated with a significant reduction in normalized Chao1 diversity relative to controls. With F measure, samples from one preparation batch clustered together strongly. A handful of TRBV segments were more frequent in patients than controls; TRBV5-6, TRBV5-1 and TRBV20-1 belonged to this group.

cDNA libraries for TCR beta contained unique molecular identifiers. Input amounts of roughly 0.9 to 10 million T cells were used. These gave about 500,000 cDNA molecules, so each molecule approximated one T cell. TCRdb independently ran MiXCR on the PCR reads; one entry per CDR3 protein. The sample shows about 190,000 distinct CDR3 sequences, around 29% of them seen only once. This clonotype was seen many times. Its cognate antigen is unknown. Germline loops: CDR1 SGHDT, CDR2 YYEEEE. CDR3 length equals 17 residues. The germline V and J ends were trimmed by 4 bases and 2 bases, with 20 bases remaining between them.

The material sequenced was blood. This chain connects TRBV5-6 to TRBJ2-3; no clear D. This TCR was recovered from a girl aged 2-17 years with multiple sclerosis. CDR3 region: CASSGRLGTKITDTQYF. CDR3 DNA: TGTGCCAGCAGCGGAAGATTAGGAACAAAAATCACAGATACGCAGTATTTT.